This TCR beta chain was identified in a study of naive CD8 T cells in extremely preterm neonates. General observations from the study: Preterm CDR3s were shorter than older groups', with fewer N additions and less trimming.

Assay used: immunoSEQ multiplex PCR; TCRdb lists only in-frame clones, some missing. The data hold 6,500 or so clones, with under 99% observed a single time. Deliveries were elective term cesareans at roughly 35-41 weeks, with no labor or membrane rupture. Sorting kept Annexin V-negative CD3+CD8+CD45RA+CCR7+ naive T cells. This clone was seen just once. Its antigen is unknown. Per the germline V gene, CDR1 is SNHLY and CDR2 is FYNNEI. This CDR3 spans 20 amino acids. V trimming: 9 bases; J trimming: 10 bases; junction bases outside the gene matches: 29. Source material: naive CD8+ T cells from cord blood. The chain is built from TRBV2 and TRBJ2-1; 11 bases agree with TRBD2. The sequence came from a newborn in good health. DNA for the CDR3: TGTGCCAGGCTCGCAACGCCCACCATGGGTGACGGACTAGCGGGTTACGAGCAGTTCTTC. It specifies CARLATPTMGDGLAGYEQFF. Drawing the rest from reference TRBV2 and TRBJ2-1, the complete variable domain is EPEVTQTPSHQVTQMGQEVILRCVPISNHLYFYWYRQILGQKVEFLVSFYNNEISEKSEIFDDQFSVERPDGSNFTLKIRSTKLEDSAMYFCARLATPTMGDGLAGYEQFFGPGTRLTVL.